These 2 T cell receptor beta chains originate from one sample sequenced in a study of vaccination effects on CD4 cells after COVID-19. These receptors have no known antigen. Using immunoSEQ multiplex PCR, the repertoire was profiled, and TCRdb retains in-frame clones only, with some absent. The data show approximately 70,000 clones, under 85% seen once. Within the ViraFEST assay, antigen-specific CD4+ T cells underwent expansion with viral peptide pools prior to sequencing. Researchers isolated CD4+ T cells once about 11 days of culture had elapsed. Convalescent patients had PCR-confirmed SARS-CoV-2 infection between March and December 2020. The sample consisted of CD4+ T cells from PBMCs cultured with HIV peptides, taken before COVID-19 vaccination. The subset is: HIV-1 Nef peptide pool negative control/reference culture. The source is a human donor who had a prior SARS-CoV-2 infection.

The V gene is TRBV18, the J gene TRBJ2-2; D uncertain. This CDR3 spans 19 amino acids. Germline V gene sequence: CDR1 KGHSH, CDR2 LQKENI. V was clipped by 3 bases and J by 2 bases, with 22 bases between them. CDR3 amino acids: CASSPNRKNYDGNTGELFF. CDR3 nucleotides: TGTGCCAGCTCACCGAACCGCAAAAACTACGATGGAAACACCGGGGAGCTGTTTTTT.

This clone appeared once. The chain joins TRBV7-2 to TRBJ2-7; 11 bases line up with TRBD2. The trim removed 5 bases at V and 7 bases at J, leaving 10 bases unmatched. The germline CDR1 and CDR2 sequences are SGHTA and FQGNSA. The CDR3 is 15 amino acids. This CDR3 reads CASSPTSGKTGEQYF. In DNA, the CDR3 is TGTGCCAGCAGCCCGACTAGCGGGAAAACCGGGGAGCAGTACTTC.